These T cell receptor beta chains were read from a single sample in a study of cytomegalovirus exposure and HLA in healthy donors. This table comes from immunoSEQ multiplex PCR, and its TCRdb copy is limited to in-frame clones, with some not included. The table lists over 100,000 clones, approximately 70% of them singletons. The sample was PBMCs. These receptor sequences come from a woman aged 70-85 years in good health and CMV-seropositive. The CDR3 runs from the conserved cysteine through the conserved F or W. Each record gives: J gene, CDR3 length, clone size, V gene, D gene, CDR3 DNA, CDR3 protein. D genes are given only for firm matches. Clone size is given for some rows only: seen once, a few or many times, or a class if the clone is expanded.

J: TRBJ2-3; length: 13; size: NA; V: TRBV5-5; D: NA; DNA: TGTGCCAGCAGCCTGAGGGTAACAGATACGCAGTATTTT; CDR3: CASSLRVTDTQYF
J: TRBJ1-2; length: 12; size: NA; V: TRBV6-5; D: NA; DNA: TGTGCCAGCAGACAGGGACCTGGAGGCTACACCTTC; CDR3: CASRQGPGGYTF
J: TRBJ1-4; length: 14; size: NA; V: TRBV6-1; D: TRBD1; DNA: TGTGCCAGCACCGACGGACAGGGTAATGAAAAACTGTTTTTT; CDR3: CASTDGQGNEKLFF
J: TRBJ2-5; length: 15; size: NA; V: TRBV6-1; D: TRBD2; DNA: TGTGCCAGCAGGTCCCTAGCGGGGGGGGGAGAGACCCAGTACTTC; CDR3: CASRSLAGGGETQYF
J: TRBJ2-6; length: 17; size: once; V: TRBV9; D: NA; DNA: TGTGCCAGCAGCCTCCTAGACTCCGACTCTGGGGCCAACGTCCTGACTTTC; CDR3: CASSLLDSDSGANVLTF
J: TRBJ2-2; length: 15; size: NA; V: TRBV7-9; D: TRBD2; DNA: TGTGCCAGCAGCTCGGGGGGGAAAATGCCCGGGGAGCTGTTTTTT; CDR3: CASSSGGKMPGELFF
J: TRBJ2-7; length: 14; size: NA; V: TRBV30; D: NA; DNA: TGTGCCGTGGAGAGGGTTGGGGGCGGGTACGAGCAGTACTTC; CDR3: CAVERVGGGYEQYF
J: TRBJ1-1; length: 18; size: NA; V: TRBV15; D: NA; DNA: TGTGCCACCAGCAGAGTACGGGGGTATTCACAGGTGAACACTGAAGCTTTCTTT; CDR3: CATSRVRGYSQVNTEAFF
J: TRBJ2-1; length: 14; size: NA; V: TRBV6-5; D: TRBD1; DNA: TGTGCCAGCAGCAAGGGACAGGGAGTGGCTGAGCAGTTCTTC; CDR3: CASSKGQGVAEQFF
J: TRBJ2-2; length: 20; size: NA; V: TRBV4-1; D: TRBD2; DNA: TGCGCCAGCAGCCAAGATCGCCCTAGCGGGGGTTTCGCGAACACCGGGGAGCTGTTTTTT; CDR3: CASSQDRPSGGFANTGELFF
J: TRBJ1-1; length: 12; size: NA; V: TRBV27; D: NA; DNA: TGTGCCAGCAGACAGGGTAACACTGAAGCTTTCTTT; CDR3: CASRQGNTEAFF
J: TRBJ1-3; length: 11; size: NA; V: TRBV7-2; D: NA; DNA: TGTGCCATCTCAGTTGGAAACACCATATATTTT; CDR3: CAISVGNTIYF
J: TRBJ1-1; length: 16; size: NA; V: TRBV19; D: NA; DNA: TGTGCCAGTACTCGCGACCCTTCGGGGGTGAACACTGAAGCTTTCTTT; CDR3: CASTRDPSGVNTEAFF
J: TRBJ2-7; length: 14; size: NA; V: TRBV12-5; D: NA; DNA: TGTGCTAGTGGCCTTAGCCAGCTACTTTTAGAGCAGTACTTC; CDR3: CASGLSQLLLEQYF
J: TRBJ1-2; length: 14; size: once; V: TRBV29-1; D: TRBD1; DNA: TGCAGCGTCCGTCCCGGGACAGGTTGGGATGGCTACACCTTC; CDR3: CSVRPGTGWDGYTF
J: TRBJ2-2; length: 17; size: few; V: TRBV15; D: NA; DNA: TGTGCCACCAGCTCCTCCTTGGGGCATCCTACAACCGGGGAGCTGTTTTTT; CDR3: CATSSSLGHPTTGELFF
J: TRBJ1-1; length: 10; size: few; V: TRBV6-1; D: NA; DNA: TGTGCCAGCAACAGGGTTGAAGCTTTCTTT; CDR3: CASNRVEAFF
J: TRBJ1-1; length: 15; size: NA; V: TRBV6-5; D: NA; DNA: TGTGCCAGCAGTTACTCGCAAGGAGGCGGCACTGAAGCTTTCTTT; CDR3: CASSYSQGGGTEAFF
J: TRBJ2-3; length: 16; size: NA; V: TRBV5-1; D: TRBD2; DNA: TGCGCCAGCAGCTTGATAAGCGGGGGGATCACAGATACGCAGTATTTT; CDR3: CASSLISGGITDTQYF
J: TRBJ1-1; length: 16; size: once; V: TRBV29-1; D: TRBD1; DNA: TGCAGCGTTGAAGATAGACAGGGCCCCTTGAACACTGAAGCTTTCTTT; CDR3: CSVEDRQGPLNTEAFF
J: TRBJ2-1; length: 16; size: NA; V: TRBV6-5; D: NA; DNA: TGTGCCAGCAGTTACGGGCGGGGGCCGGGCGTAAATGAGCAGTTCTTC; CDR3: CASSYGRGPGVNEQFF
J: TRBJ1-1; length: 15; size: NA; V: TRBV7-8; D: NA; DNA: TGTGCCAGCAGCTTAGTAGGAGGAAGAGACACTGAAGCTTTCTTT; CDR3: CASSLVGGRDTEAFF
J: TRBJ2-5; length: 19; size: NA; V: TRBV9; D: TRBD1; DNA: TGTGCCAGCAGCGTAAAAGGGGACAGACCTTCCGGACAGGATGAGACCCAGTACTTC; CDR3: CASSVKGDRPSGQDETQYF